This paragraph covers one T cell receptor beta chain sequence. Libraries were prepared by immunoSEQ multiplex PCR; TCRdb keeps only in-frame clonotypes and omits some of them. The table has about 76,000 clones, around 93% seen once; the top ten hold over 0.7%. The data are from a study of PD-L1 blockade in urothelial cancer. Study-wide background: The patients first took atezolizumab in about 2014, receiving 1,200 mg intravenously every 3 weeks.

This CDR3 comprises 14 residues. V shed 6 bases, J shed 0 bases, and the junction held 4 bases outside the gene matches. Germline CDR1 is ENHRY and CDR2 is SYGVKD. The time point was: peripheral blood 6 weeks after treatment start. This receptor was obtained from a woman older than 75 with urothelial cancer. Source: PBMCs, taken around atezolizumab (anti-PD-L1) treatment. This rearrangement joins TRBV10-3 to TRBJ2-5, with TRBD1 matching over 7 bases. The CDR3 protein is CAIRGTVYQETQYF. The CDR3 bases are TGTGCCATCAGAGGGACAGTTTACCAAGAGACCCAGTACTTC.